Below, one TCR beta chain is given with its context. Antigen unknown. A much larger clone lies one base from this, so it may be a read error. TCR beta libraries were built with iRepertoire HTBI primers and Arm-PCR of CDR3 regions. TCRdb passed the multiplex PCR reads through MiXCR, listing each CDR3 protein once. This table holds approximately 400,000 distinct CDR3 sequences, 14% to 15% found once. Time point denoted: newly diagnosed GD, antithyroid drugs for less than 3 months. Extracted RNA from PBMCs served as the source of the TCR library. This record belongs to a study of regulatory T cells in long-lasting Graves disease. Trimming shortened V by 5 bases and J by 3 bases, and 17 bases separated the two germline ends. This CDR3 contains 15 residues. Germline V gives CDR1 MNHEY, CDR2 SVGEGT. Points from the study as a whole: The study found lower TCR diversity in persistent Graves' patients than in newly diagnosed ones. When disease was persistent, TRBV28, TRBJ1-2 and TRBJ2-5 were the favored segments.

The data were also submitted as part of a second study, on T cells in Graves' hyperthyroidism and ophthalmopathy. This second report adds: Diagnosis rested on symptoms, serum thyroxine and TRAb, thyroid ultrasound, and orbital computed tomography.

The input for sequencing was peripheral blood mononuclear cells (PBMCs), taken at new diagnosis, from a patient treated with antithyroid drugs. The sequence came from a woman in her twenties or thirties with Graves disease. The chain couples TRBV6-2 or TRBV6-3 to TRBJ2-7, with D perhaps TRBD1 or TRBD2 (5 bases each). The CDR3 is CASSTPRDGYYEQYF. CDR3 nucleotide sequence: TGTGCCAGCAGTACCCCCCGGGACGGATACTACGAGCAGTACTTC.